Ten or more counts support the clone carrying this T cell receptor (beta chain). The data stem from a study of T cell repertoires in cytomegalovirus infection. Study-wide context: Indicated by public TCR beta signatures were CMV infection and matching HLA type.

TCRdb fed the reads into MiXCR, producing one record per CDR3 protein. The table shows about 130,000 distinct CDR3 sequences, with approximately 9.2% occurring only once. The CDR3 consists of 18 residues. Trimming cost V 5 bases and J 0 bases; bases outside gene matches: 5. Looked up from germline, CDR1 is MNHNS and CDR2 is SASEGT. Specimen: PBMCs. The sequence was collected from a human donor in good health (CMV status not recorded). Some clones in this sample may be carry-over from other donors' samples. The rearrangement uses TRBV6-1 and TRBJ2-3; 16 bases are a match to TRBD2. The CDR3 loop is CASSRGTSGGGSTDTQYF. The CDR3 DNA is TGTGCCAGCAGTCGGGGGACTAGCGGGGGGGGTAGCACAGATACGCAGTATTTT.